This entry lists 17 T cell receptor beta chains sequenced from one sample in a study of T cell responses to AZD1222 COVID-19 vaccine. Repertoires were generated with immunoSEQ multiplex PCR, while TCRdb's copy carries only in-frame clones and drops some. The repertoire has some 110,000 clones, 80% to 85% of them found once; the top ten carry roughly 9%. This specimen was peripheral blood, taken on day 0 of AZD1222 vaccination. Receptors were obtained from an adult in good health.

Here the CDR3 reads CASSYGDRSNTEAFF. In DNA, the CDR3 is TGTGCCAGCAGTTACGGGGACAGATCCAACACTGAAGCTTTCTTT. The chain links TRBV6-2 or TRBV6-3 to TRBJ1-1; 7 bases match TRBD1. From germline, CDR1 is MNHEY and CDR2 SVGEGT. The J segment lost 2 bases and the V segment lost 2 bases, leaving 5 bases of the junction unmatched. The CDR3 extends over 15 amino acids.

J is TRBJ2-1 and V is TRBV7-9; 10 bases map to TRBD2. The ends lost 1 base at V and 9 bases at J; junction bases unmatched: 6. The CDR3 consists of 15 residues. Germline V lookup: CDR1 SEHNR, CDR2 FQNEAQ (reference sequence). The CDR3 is CASSLGSGGPGEQFF. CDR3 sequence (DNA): TGTGCCAGCAGCTTAGGTAGCGGGGGGCCCGGTGAGCAGTTCTTC.

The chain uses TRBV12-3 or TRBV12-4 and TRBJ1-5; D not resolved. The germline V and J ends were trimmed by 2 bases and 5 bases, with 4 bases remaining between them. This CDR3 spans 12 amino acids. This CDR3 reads CASSLMDQPQHF. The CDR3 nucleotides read TGTGCCAGCAGTTTAATGGATCAGCCCCAGCATTTT.

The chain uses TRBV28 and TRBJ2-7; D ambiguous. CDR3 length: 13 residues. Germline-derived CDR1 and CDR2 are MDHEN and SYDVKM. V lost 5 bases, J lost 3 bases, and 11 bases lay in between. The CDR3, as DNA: TGTGCCAGCAGTGCAGCAGAACTCTACGAGCAGTACTTC. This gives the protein CASSAAELYEQYF.

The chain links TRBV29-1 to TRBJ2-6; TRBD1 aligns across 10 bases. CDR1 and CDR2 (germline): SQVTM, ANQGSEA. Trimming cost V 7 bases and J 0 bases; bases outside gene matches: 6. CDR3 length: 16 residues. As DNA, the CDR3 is TGCAGCGCCTCCGGGACAGGGGACTCTGGGGCCAACGTCCTGACTTTC. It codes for CSASGTGDSGANVLTF.

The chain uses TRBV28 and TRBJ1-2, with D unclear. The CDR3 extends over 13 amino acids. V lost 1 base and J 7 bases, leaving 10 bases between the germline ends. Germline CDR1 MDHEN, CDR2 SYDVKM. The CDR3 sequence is CASSLSPSAGYTF. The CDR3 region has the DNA TGTGCCAGCAGTTTATCCCCATCGGCTGGCTACACCTTC.

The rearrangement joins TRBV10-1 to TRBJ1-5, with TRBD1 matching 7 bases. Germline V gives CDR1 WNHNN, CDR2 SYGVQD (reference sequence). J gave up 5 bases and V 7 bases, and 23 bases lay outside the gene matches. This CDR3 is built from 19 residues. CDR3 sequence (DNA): TGCGCCAGCACTAAAATTGCCGGGACAGCCGACGAACTTCATCAGCCCCAGCATTTT. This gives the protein CASTKIAGTADELHQPQHF.

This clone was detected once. CDR3 bases: TGTGCCAGCAGCCGCACCTTAGCGGGGTCTGGGACCCAGTACTTC. This gives the protein CASSRTLAGSGTQYF. V gene TRBV3-1 (or the pseudogene TRBV3-2) combines with J gene TRBJ2-5; 8 bases align to TRBD2. The CDR3 has 15 residues. Per germline, CDR1 LGHDT and CDR2 YNNKEL (reference sequence). With V trimmed by 4 bases and J by 7 bases, 11 bases remained unmatched.

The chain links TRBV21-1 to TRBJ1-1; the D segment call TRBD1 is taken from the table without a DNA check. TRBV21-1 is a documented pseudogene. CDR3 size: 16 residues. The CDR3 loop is CASSKARKDMNTEAFF. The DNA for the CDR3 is TGTGCCAGCAGCAAAGCTAGAAAGGACATGAACACTGAAGCTTTCTTT.

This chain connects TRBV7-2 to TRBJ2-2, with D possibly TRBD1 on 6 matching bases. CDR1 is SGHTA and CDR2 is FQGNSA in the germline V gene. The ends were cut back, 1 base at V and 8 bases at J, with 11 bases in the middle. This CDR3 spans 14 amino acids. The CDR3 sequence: CASSLVGGGGELFF. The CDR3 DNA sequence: TGTGCCAGCAGCTTAGTAGGGGGTGGAGGGGAGCTGTTTTTT.

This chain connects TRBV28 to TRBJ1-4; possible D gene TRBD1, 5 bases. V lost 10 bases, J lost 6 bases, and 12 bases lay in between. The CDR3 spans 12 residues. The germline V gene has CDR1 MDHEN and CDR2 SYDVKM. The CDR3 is CATLGGDEKLFF. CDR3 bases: TGTGCCACTCTGGGGGGGGATGAAAAACTGTTTTTT. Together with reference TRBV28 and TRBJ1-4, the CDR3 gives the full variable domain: DVKVTQSSRYLVKRTGEKVFLECVQDMDHENMFWYRQDPGLGLRLIYFSYDVKMKEKGDIPEGYSVSREKKERFSLILESASTNQTSMYLCATLGGDEKLFFGSGTQLSVL.

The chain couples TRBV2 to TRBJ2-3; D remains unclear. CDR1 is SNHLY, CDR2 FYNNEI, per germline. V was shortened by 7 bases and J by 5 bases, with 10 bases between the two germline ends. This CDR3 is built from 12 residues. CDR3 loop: CASIRKGDTQYF. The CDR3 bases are TGTGCCAGCATAAGGAAGGGAGATACGCAGTATTTT.

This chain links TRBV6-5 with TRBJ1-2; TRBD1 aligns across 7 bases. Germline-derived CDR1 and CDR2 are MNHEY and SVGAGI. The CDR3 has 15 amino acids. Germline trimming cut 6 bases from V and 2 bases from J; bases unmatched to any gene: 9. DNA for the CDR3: TGTGCCAGCAGCCCCCCAGGGGGAGGGAACTATGGCTACACCTTC. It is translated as CASSPPGGGNYGYTF.

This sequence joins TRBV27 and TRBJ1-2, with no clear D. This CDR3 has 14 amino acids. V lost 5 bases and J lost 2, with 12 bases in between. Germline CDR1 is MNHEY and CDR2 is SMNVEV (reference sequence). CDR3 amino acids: CASSLNKGNYGYTF. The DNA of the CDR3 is TGTGCCAGCAGTCTTAATAAAGGGAACTATGGCTACACCTTC.

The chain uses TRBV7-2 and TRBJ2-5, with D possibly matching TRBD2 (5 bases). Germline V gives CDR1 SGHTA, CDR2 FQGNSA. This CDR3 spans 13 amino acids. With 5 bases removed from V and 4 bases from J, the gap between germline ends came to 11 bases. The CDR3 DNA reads TGTGCCAGCAGCAACGGGGTTAGAGAGACCCAGTACTTC. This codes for CASSNGVRETQYF.

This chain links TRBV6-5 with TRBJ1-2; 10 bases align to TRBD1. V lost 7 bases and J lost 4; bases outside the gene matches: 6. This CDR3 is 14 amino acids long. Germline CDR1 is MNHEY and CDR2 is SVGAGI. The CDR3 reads CASTRQGAGYGYTF. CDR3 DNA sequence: TGTGCCAGCACCAGACAGGGGGCGGGCTATGGCTACACCTTC.

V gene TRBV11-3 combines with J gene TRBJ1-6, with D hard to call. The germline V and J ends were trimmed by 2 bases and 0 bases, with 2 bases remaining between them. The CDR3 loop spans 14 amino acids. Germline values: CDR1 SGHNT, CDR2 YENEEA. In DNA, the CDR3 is TGTGCCAGCAGCTTAACCTCCTATAATTCACCCCTCCACTTT. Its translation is CASSLTSYNSPLHF.